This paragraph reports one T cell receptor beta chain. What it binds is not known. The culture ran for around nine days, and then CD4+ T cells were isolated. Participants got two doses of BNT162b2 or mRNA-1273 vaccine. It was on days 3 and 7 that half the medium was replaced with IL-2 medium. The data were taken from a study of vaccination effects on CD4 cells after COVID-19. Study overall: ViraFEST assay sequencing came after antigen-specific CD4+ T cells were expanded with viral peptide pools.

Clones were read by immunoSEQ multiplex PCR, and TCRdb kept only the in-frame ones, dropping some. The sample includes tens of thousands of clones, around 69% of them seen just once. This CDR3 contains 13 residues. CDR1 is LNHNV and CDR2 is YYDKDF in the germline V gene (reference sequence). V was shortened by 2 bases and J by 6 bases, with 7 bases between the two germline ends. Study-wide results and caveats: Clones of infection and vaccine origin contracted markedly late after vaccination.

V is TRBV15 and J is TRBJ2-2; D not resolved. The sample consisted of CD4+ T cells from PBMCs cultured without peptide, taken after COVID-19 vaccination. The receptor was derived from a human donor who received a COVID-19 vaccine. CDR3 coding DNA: TGTGCCACCAGCAGACAGTTGCCCGGGGAGCTGTTTTTT. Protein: CATSRQLPGELFF.